A single TCR beta chain is shown here with its context. The length of the CDR3 is 13 residues. Germline CDR1 is MNHEY and CDR2 is SMNVEV (reference sequence). Trimming cost V 6 bases and J 2 bases, with 10 bases left between them. Produced via immunoSEQ multiplex PCR; TCRdb's table is partial and in-frame only. The data contain about 230,000 clones, roughly 84% of them singletons. The record originates from a study of blood T cell repertoires in COVID-19. The sample taken for sequencing was peripheral blood. The chain joins TRBV27 to TRBJ1-2; D unclear. The source is a man aged 35-49 years with acute or convalescent COVID-19. CDR3 sequence reads: CASSPDGNYGYTF. The CDR3 DNA sequence: TGTGCCAGCAGCCCAGACGGGAACTATGGCTACACCTTC.